The 9 T cell receptor beta chains below come from one sample, sequenced in a study of cytomegalovirus exposure and HLA in healthy donors. Use of 60 Vbeta and 13 Jbeta primers characterized the PCR. Method: immunoSEQ multiplex PCR; TCRdb's copy keeps in-frame clones and lacks some. The sample holds around 130,000 clones, 7% to 9.5% seen once. Sequencing was performed on PBMCs. These receptors were obtained from a woman aged 40 to 50 in good health and CMV-seropositive.

This clone was observed a handful of times. The chain combines TRBV7-9 with TRBJ1-1; 7 bases fit TRBD1. Germline CDR1 and CDR2: SEHNR and FQNEAQ (reference sequence). CDR3 length: 18 amino acids. V lost 7 bases, J lost 5 bases, and 22 bases stayed unmatched. The CDR3 bases are TGTGCCAGCACCCCGGCAGGGGGTAAAGGGAATGGGAAGACTGAAGCTTTCTTT. Residues: CASTPAGGKGNGKTEAFF.

In this sample, this clone turned up a few times. V is TRBV2 and J is TRBJ2-7, with 7 bases aligning to TRBD1. V lost 7 bases and J lost 4; bases outside the gene matches: 4. The CDR3 covers 12 residues. Germline CDR1 reads SNHLY; CDR2 reads FYNNEI. The CDR3 loop reads CASNQGVYEQYF. CDR3 bases: TGTGCCAGCAATCAGGGGGTATACGAGCAGTACTTC.

This clone was picked up a small number of times. The V gene is TRBV30, the J gene TRBJ1-5; D gene ambiguous. The CDR3 is made up of 14 amino acids. Germline values: CDR1 GTSNPN, CDR2 SVGIG (reference sequence). The V gene lost 0 bases and the J gene lost 5 bases, with 11 bases spanning the gap. Written as DNA, the CDR3 is TGTGCCTGGAGTGTTTCAGCGATCCATCAGCCCCAGCATTTT. Encoded protein: CAWSVSAIHQPQHF.

This chain joins TRBV5-6 and TRBJ2-2, with 8 bases matching TRBD1. The CDR3 length is 16 residues. Per the germline V gene, CDR1 is SGHDT and CDR2 is YYEEEE. J lost 5 bases, V lost 4 bases, and 10 bases had no gene match. In nucleotides, the CDR3 is TGTGCCAGCAGCACCGGACAGGGTTTGAGAACCGGGGAGCTGTTTTTT. It encodes CASSTGQGLRTGELFF.

This clone was seen a handful of times. The CDR3 spells CASNLDRVENTIYF. CDR3 DNA sequence: TGTGCCAGCAACCTGGACAGGGTGGAAAACACCATATATTTT. V gene TRBV6-6 combines with J gene TRBJ1-3; 8 bases map to TRBD1. The germline V gene has CDR1 MNHNY and CDR2 SVGAGI (reference sequence). J was trimmed by 6 bases and V by 7 bases; bases with no gene match: 8. The CDR3 has 14 residues.

There are a few counts of this clone. This chain joins TRBV30 and TRBJ1-2; 8 bases fit TRBD1. V was clipped by 5 bases and J by 8 bases; unmatched bases: 4. Germline CDR1 GTSNPN, CDR2 SVGIG (reference sequence). CDR3 length equals 11 residues. DNA for the CDR3: TGTGCCTGGTCAGGGGGCTCAGGCTACACCTTC. As protein: CAWSGGSGYTF.

J is TRBJ2-3 and V is TRBV2; no firm D call. The CDR3 is 11 residues long. Trimming left V 7 bases short and J 2 bases short, with 4 bases between. The V gene's germline CDR1 is SNHLY and CDR2 FYNNEI. For the CDR3, the DNA is TGTGCCAGCATCCTCACAGATACGCAGTATTTT. Its translation is CASILTDTQYF.

The chain uses TRBV6-1 and TRBJ1-1; unclear D gene. Germline-derived CDR1 and CDR2 are MNHNS and SASEGT. V was trimmed by 6 bases and J by 9 bases, leaving 11 bases between them. CDR3 length: 11 residues. The CDR3 DNA is TGTGCCAGCAGAAATACAGACCAAGCTTTCTTT. Amino acids: CASRNTDQAFF.

This clone has a handful of counts. The rearrangement uses TRBV5-6 and TRBJ2-1; TRBD1 agrees at 10 bases. With 0 bases clipped from V and 4 bases from J, the junction kept 4 bases outside the gene matches. The CDR3 extends over 16 amino acids. Germline V gives CDR1 SGHDT, CDR2 YYEEEE. The CDR3 region is CASSLDRQGAYNEQFF. The CDR3 region has the DNA TGTGCCAGCAGCTTGGACCGACAGGGGGCTTACAATGAGCAGTTCTTC.